The 21 T cell receptor beta chains below come from one sample, sequenced in a study of T cell responses to AZD1222 COVID-19 vaccine. The data were produced by immunoSEQ multiplex PCR, yet TCRdb's version contains in-frame clones alone and is incomplete. This sample has about 79,000 clones, with 80% found just once. The source was peripheral blood, collected on day 0 of AZD1222 vaccination. The receptors shown here come from an adult in good health.

V and J are TRBV7-2 and TRBJ1-4; possible D gene TRBD1, 5 bases. CDR3 size: 15 residues. The V end was cut by 3 bases, the J end by 5 bases, with 13 bases between. Germline loops: CDR1 SGHTA, CDR2 FQGNSA. Here the CDR3 DNA reads TGTGCCAGCAGCTTCTTCGGGGCCGGGAATGAAAAACTGTTTTTT. This encodes CASSFFGAGNEKLFF.

CDR3 sequence reads: CASSLVAGAGNTIYF. The CDR3 DNA reads as TGTGCCAGCAGCTTAGTAGCAGGGGCTGGAAACACCATATATTTT. The V gene is TRBV7-2, the J gene TRBJ1-3; perhaps TRBD1 as D (6 bases). The germline V and J ends were trimmed by 1 base and 2 bases, with 9 bases remaining between them. The germline V gene encodes CDR1 SGHTA and CDR2 FQGNSA. This CDR3 contains 15 residues.

The V gene is TRBV7-8, the J gene TRBJ2-4; D possibly corresponds to TRBD1 (6 bases). Germline V gene data show CDR1 as SGHVS and CDR2 as FQNEAQ. V gave up 5 bases and J gave up 1 base, with 18 bases separating them. The CDR3 sequence is 17 residues long. CDR3 region: CASSPKQGGAAKNIQYF. The CDR3 DNA reads TGTGCCAGCAGCCCAAAACAGGGTGGGGCTGCCAAAAACATTCAGTACTTC.

J is TRBJ2-5 and V is TRBV5-8; 7 nucleotides agree with TRBD1. Trimming removed 7 bases from V and 9 bases from J; junction bases left unmatched: 6. CDR1 is SGHTS, CDR2 YDEGEE, per germline. The CDR3 runs to 11 residues. CDR3 nucleotide sequence: TGTGCCAGCGTTGGGACAGTATCCCAGTACTTC. Translating it yields CASVGTVSQYF.

The rearrangement uses TRBV7-2 and TRBJ1-1; 10 nucleotides match TRBD1. The germline CDR1 and CDR2 sequences are SGHTA and FQGNSA. The length of the CDR3 is 13 residues. J gave up 4 bases and V 6 bases, and 2 bases lay outside the gene matches. The chain's CDR3 is CASRGTGATEAFF. For the CDR3, the DNA is TGTGCCAGCAGGGGGACAGGGGCCACTGAAGCTTTCTTT.

This clone has only a few counts. The chain joins TRBV28 to TRBJ1-3; D possibly corresponds to TRBD1 (5 bases). CDR3 length equals 19 residues. Germline loops: CDR1 MDHEN, CDR2 SYDVKM. V was trimmed by 8 bases and J by 0 bases, leaving 26 bases between them. The DNA for the CDR3 is TGTGCCAGCCAGGGATGGTCCGGGGCGACTAAGATCTCTGGAAACACCATATATTTT. Protein: CASQGWSGATKISGNTIYF.

The J gene is TRBJ2-3, the V gene TRBV30, with 10 bases aligning to TRBD2. The CDR3 has 16 amino acids. The germline V gene encodes CDR1 GTSNPN and CDR2 SVGIG (reference sequence). The ends lost 5 bases at V and 3 bases at J; junction bases unmatched: 11. The CDR3, as DNA: TGTGCCTGGGAACCTCCTAGCGGGAGAGGAACAGATACGCAGTATTTT. This gives the protein CAWEPPSGRGTDTQYF.

This clone showed up just a few times. This sequence joins TRBV11-1 and TRBJ2-7; D is possibly TRBD1 (5 bases). The CDR3 length is 11 residues. V was pared by 8 bases and J by 4 bases, with 9 bases between. CDR1 and CDR2 (germline): SGHAT, FQDESV (reference sequence). In DNA, the CDR3 is TGTGCCAGCGGCAAGGGGTACGAGCAGTACTTC. This sequence encodes CASGKGYEQYF.

V usage is TRBV5-8 and J usage is TRBJ2-7; D is possibly TRBD2 (5 bases). The CDR3 has 14 residues. In germline, CDR1 is SGHTS, CDR2 YDEGEE. Trimming took off 2 bases at V and 0 bases at J, with 9 bases between the two ends. For the CDR3, the DNA is TGTGCCAGCAGCTTAAGCGGATACTCCTACGAGCAGTACTTC. It encodes CASSLSGYSYEQYF.

This rearrangement joins TRBV11-2 to TRBJ2-7; no clear D. V was clipped by 1 base and J by 0 bases, with 7 bases between them. The CDR3 extends over 14 amino acids. The germline CDR1 and CDR2 sequences are SGHAT and FQNNGV. The CDR3 coding sequence is TGTGCCAGCAGCTTAGTGACCCCCTCCTACGAGCAGTACTTC. Protein: CASSLVTPSYEQYF.

The chain is built from TRBV5-6 and TRBJ2-7, with 7 positions matching TRBD1. CDR3 length: 15 amino acids. V shed 4 bases, J shed 4 bases, and the junction held 11 bases outside the gene matches. Germline CDR1 and CDR2: SGHDT and YYEEEE. The CDR3 is CASSLGTVGVYEQYF. DNA for the CDR3: TGTGCCAGCAGCCTCGGGACAGTGGGGGTATACGAGCAGTACTTC.

The DNA for the CDR3 is TGTGCCAGCAGCCCCCCCAAAAACACCGGGGAGCTGTTTTTT. It encodes CASSPPKNTGELFF. V and J are TRBV7-8 and TRBJ2-2; D remains ambiguous. The germline V gene has CDR1 SGHVS and CDR2 FQNEAQ. Trimming took 5 bases from V and 2 from J, leaving 9 bases between them. The CDR3 has 14 amino acids.

The V gene is TRBV29-1, the J gene TRBJ2-7; 9 bases line up with TRBD1. CDR1 is SQVTM, CDR2 ANQGSEA, per germline. This CDR3 is built from 19 residues. V gave up 7 bases and J gave up 2 bases; unmatched junction bases: 24. CDR3 in amino acids: CSATTPAGTGFVWTYEQYF. CDR3 nucleotides: TGCAGCGCCACGACCCCAGCCGGGACAGGGTTCGTTTGGACCTACGAGCAGTACTTC.

The genes are TRBV18 and TRBJ1-3; no definite D call. The germline V gene encodes CDR1 KGHSH and CDR2 LQKENI. V was shortened by 8 bases and J by 0 bases, with 14 bases between the two germline ends. This CDR3 is 15 amino acids long. The CDR3 DNA reads TGTGCCAGCAACCAAGGACCTTCCTCTGGAAACACCATATATTTT. Translated, it gives CASNQGPSSGNTIYF.

The chain combines TRBV3-1 (or the pseudogene TRBV3-2) with TRBJ2-5; 7 bases are shared with TRBD2. Germline V gives CDR1 LGHDT, CDR2 YNNKEL (reference sequence). The ends lost 7 bases at V and 3 bases at J; junction bases unmatched: 5. CDR3 size: 13 residues. CDR3 nucleotide sequence: TGTGCCAGCAATAGGGGAGGGGAAGAGACCCAGTACTTC. Its protein product is CASNRGGEETQYF.

A few counts support this clone. The chain links TRBV6-1 to TRBJ2-1; a weak D match, TRBD2 (6 bases). Germline assignment: CDR1 MNHNS and CDR2 SASEGT. This CDR3 comprises 16 residues. Trimming stripped 4 bases from V and 9 bases from J, with 22 bases between. The chain's CDR3 is CASSGPPLQRVAEQFF. The CDR3, as DNA: TGTGCCAGCAGTGGCCCCCCTTTGCAGCGGGTTGCTGAGCAGTTCTTC.

The rearrangement uses TRBV28 and TRBJ1-4; maybe TRBD1 (6 bases). V was pared by 6 bases and J by 2 bases, with 10 bases between. The CDR3 covers 14 residues. Germline V gene data show CDR1 as MDHEN and CDR2 as SYDVKM. The CDR3, as DNA: TGTGCCAGCAGCCGGGGGCCCACTAATGAAAAACTGTTTTTT. Its protein product is CASSRGPTNEKLFF.

The V call is TRBV30, the J call TRBJ1-1; D call uncertain. This CDR3 region has 13 residues. Germline-derived CDR1 and CDR2 are GTSNPN and SVGIG (reference sequence). V was shortened by 3 bases and J by 0 bases, with 8 bases between the two germline ends. The CDR3 coding sequence is TGTGCCTGGAGACGGCAGCTGAACACTGAAGCTTTCTTT. Amino acids: CAWRRQLNTEAFF.

The V and J genes are TRBV18 and TRBJ2-7; 7 bases match TRBD2. Germline values: CDR1 KGHSH, CDR2 LQKENI. CDR3 length: 13 amino acids. J was trimmed by 6 bases and V by 2 bases; bases with no gene match: 4. DNA for the CDR3: TGTGCCAGCTCACCATGGGGGGGGAGCGAGCAGTACTTC. Translating gives CASSPWGGSEQYF.

In this sample, this clone turned up a few times. The chain couples TRBV25-1 to TRBJ1-2, with D maybe TRBD1 (5 bases). This CDR3 contains 13 residues. The ends were cut back, 1 base at V and 7 bases at J, with 10 bases in the middle. Germline CDR1 reads MGHDK; CDR2 reads SYGVNS. In DNA, the CDR3 is TGTGCCAGCAGTGAATGGGAAAGGGGTGGCTACACCTTC. Its translation is CASSEWERGGYTF.

The rearrangement links TRBV11-2 to TRBJ2-6, with D possibly being TRBD1 (5 bases). Germline loops: CDR1 SGHAT, CDR2 FQNNGV. The CDR3 runs to 14 residues. The V end was cut by 1 base, the J end by 11 bases, with 12 bases between. CDR3: CASSLVTGQDVLTF. CDR3 sequence (DNA): TGTGCCAGCAGCTTAGTTACAGGTCAGGACGTCCTGACTTTC.